Listed below are T cell receptor beta chains from one sample, sequenced in a study of vaccination and CD4 T cells after COVID-19. TCRdb analysed the PCR reads with MiXCR anew, one entry per CDR3 protein. The sample lists over 10,000 distinct CDR3 sequences; under 65% were seen once. The antigens of these receptors remain unknown. Specimen: CD4+ T cells from blood, cultured in vitro. These receptors came from a human donor who had recovered from COVID-19. The CDR3 runs from the conserved cysteine through the conserved F or W. D genes are given only for firm matches. Part of the rows lack a size; the others show once, few, many or a class for expanded clones.

-,TRBV24-1,-,TRBJ2-5,CATSGPGASGETQYF
TRBD2,TRBV20-1,few,TRBJ2-5,CSAANQTSGRVSGTQYF
TRBD2,TRBV29-1,-,TRBJ2-5,CSVVAGGPETQYF
TRBD2,TRBV7-2,-,TRBJ2-7,CASSVSGTSGGNSYEQYF
-,TRBV28,-,TRBJ2-4,CASSSPGLKEGDIQYF
-,TRBV27,few,TRBJ2-7,CASSLLPNEQYF
TRBD1,TRBV20-1,-,TRBJ2-2,CSARASADRGSGELFF
-,TRBV7-8,-,TRBJ1-6,CASSHGVGYYNSPLHF
-,TRBV7-6,-,TRBJ1-1,CASTMGGMSMNTEAFF
-,TRBV27,-,TRBJ1-6,CASSLGLPASPLHF
-,TRBV7-2,once,TRBJ1-4,CASSLWGATNEKLFF
TRBD2,TRBV2,-,TRBJ2-2,CASSETSSRGGNTGELFF
-,TRBV9,-,TRBJ2-5,CASSPGDSLDYQKTQYF
TRBD1,TRBV4-1,few,TRBJ2-5,CASSRDRGFQETQYF
-,TRBV2,-,TRBJ2-2,CASSPGYQAGELFF
TRBD2,TRBV20-1,-,TRBJ2-7,CSARRLAENSYEQYF
TRBD2,TRBV7-2,-,TRBJ2-2,CASSPKTLAVTSTGELFF
-,TRBV30,few,TRBJ1-1,CAWSSGVRAEAFF
TRBD2,TRBV7-2,-,TRBJ2-3,CASSPSGKGVEAQYF
-,TRBV19,medium-sized,TRBJ2-7,CASSIDHGGGYEQYF
-,TRBV7-2,-,TRBJ2-5,CASSLRWAEQETQYF
TRBD1,TRBV30,-,TRBJ1-5,CAWSVGTGVEQPQHF
TRBD1,TRBV19,-,TRBJ2-2,CASSMGDRDTGELFF
TRBD2,TRBV4-2,-,TRBJ2-5,CASSRGLAVQETQYF
-,TRBV7-9,-,TRBJ1-1,CASSPSWLQNEAFF
TRBD1,TRBV11-3,-,TRBJ2-2,CASSSGLGQGERELFF
-,TRBV19,-,TRBJ1-5,CASSSAWNSNQPQHF
TRBD2,TRBV6-5,once,TRBJ2-4,CASSYIAGVIAKNIQYF
-,TRBV20-1,-,TRBJ1-1,CSASLNTEAFF
-,TRBV2,few,TRBJ2-5,CASSNQETQYF
TRBD1,TRBV24-1,few,TRBJ1-4,CATSDSPRGRGNEKLFF
TRBD1,TRBV7-9,few,TRBJ2-5,CASSLGRQGTGETQYF
-,TRBV20-1,few,TRBJ2-1,CSARDLGAHSGQFF